This passage covers 29 T cell receptor beta chains from one sample sequenced in a study of blood T cell repertoires in COVID-19. Clones were read by immunoSEQ multiplex PCR, and TCRdb kept only the in-frame ones, dropping some. The sample consists of about 130,000 clones, roughly 83% of them appearing once. The sample comprised PBMCs or T cells enriched from blood (not recorded which). These receptors all come from a middle-aged man who had recovered from COVID-19.

V gene TRBV4-3 combines with J gene TRBJ2-1; 9 nucleotides agree with TRBD2. CDR3 length: 18 amino acids. The trim removed 0 bases at V and 4 bases at J, leaving 10 bases unmatched. Germline CDR1 LGHNA, CDR2 YSLEER. In DNA, the CDR3 is TGCGCCAGCAGCCAAGAACCCCCCGGGACTAGCAAATACAATGAGCAGTTCTTC. As protein: CASSQEPPGTSKYNEQFF.

The V and J genes are TRBV25-1 and TRBJ1-2; D gene ambiguous. The germline gives CDR1 MGHDK, CDR2 SYGVNS. V dropped 5 bases and J dropped 2 bases, with 9 bases sitting between them. The CDR3 totals 13 residues. The CDR3 DNA reads as TGTGCCAGCAGTTGGGCGTCAAACTATGGCTACACCTTC. Translated, it gives CASSWASNYGYTF.

This clone was found many times. The chain couples TRBV7-3 to TRBJ1-6; no clear D. The CDR3 length is 13 residues. Germline assignment: CDR1 SGHTA and CDR2 FQGTGA. With 1 base removed from V and 7 bases from J, the gap between germline ends came to 5 bases. CDR3 residues: CASSLSANSPLHF. The CDR3 DNA is TGTGCCAGCAGCTTAAGCGCCAATTCACCCCTCCACTTT.

The chain has TRBV18 and TRBJ1-5; D unclear. The CDR3 loop spans 14 amino acids. Germline V CDR1 and CDR2: KGHSH, LQKENI. Trimming pared 3 bases from V and 3 bases from J, leaving 9 bases between. This CDR3 reads CASSPTANNQPQHF. CDR3 DNA: TGTGCCAGCTCACCCACAGCAAACAATCAGCCCCAGCATTTT. Supplemented by reference TRBV18 and TRBJ1-5, the full variable domain reads NAGVMQNPRHLVRRRGQEARLRCSPMKGHSHVYWYRQLPEEGLKFMVYLQKENIIDESGMPKERFSAEFPKEGPSILRIQQVVRGDSAAYFCASSPTANNQPQHFGDGTRLSIL.

The rearrangement joins TRBV7-3 to TRBJ2-5, with D tentatively TRBD2 (6 bases). Trimming cost V 1 base and J 1 base, with 13 bases left between them. The germline V gene has CDR1 SGHTA and CDR2 FQGTGA. The CDR3 extends over 16 amino acids. In DNA, the CDR3 is TGTGCCAGCAGCTTAAGCGGCACTAGCCCCCAAGAGACCCAGTACTTC. Its translation: CASSLSGTSPQETQYF.

V and J are TRBV18 and TRBJ2-3, with 15 bases lining up with TRBD2. V lost 3 bases to trimming and J lost 4 bases; unmatched junction nucleotides: 5. The CDR3 covers 17 residues. Germline V gives CDR1 KGHSH, CDR2 LQKENI. The CDR3 is CASSPQGLAGGPDTQYF. CDR3 DNA sequence: TGTGCCAGCTCACCGCAGGGACTAGCGGGGGGCCCAGATACGCAGTATTTT.

The chain employs TRBV6-5 and TRBJ1-5; possible D gene TRBD1, 6 bases. Germline values: CDR1 MNHEY, CDR2 SVGAGI. CDR3 length equals 15 residues. The ends were cut back, 6 bases at V and 5 bases at J, with 17 bases in the middle. The CDR3 nucleotides read TGTGCCAGCAGAATAACAGGGTCGAATGATCAGCCCCAGCATTTT. The encoded protein is CASRITGSNDQPQHF.

This chain connects TRBV11-2 to TRBJ2-7, with no clear D. The CDR3 is made up of 15 amino acids. CDR1 and CDR2 (germline): SGHAT, FQNNGV. Deletions cut 1 base from V and 1 base from J, with 11 bases between. CDR3 loop: CASSLVPSPSYEQYF. CDR3 sequence (DNA): TGTGCCAGCAGCTTAGTTCCCTCCCCGTCCTACGAGCAGTACTTC.

V and J are TRBV27 and TRBJ1-5; no definite D call. V was shortened by 4 bases and J by 1 base, with 11 bases between the two germline ends. The germline V gene has CDR1 MNHEY and CDR2 SMNVEV (reference sequence). The CDR3 runs 15 residues. DNA of the CDR3: TGTGCCAGCAGTTCCCGGACGGGGAGCAATCAGCCCCAGCATTTT. Translated: CASSSRTGSNQPQHF.

The rearrangement links TRBV5-1 to TRBJ1-2; D is uncertain. Trimming removed 0 bases at V and 0 bases at J, with 9 bases between. This CDR3 spans 15 amino acids. Looked up from germline, CDR1 is SGHRS and CDR2 is YFSETQ. The CDR3 loop reads CASSLEAGANYGYTF. In nucleotides, the CDR3 is TGCGCCAGCAGCTTGGAAGCAGGTGCTAACTATGGCTACACCTTC.

The chain links TRBV15 to TRBJ1-5; D is perhaps TRBD1 (5 bases). Germline V gene lookup returns CDR1 LNHNV and CDR2 YYDKDF (reference sequence). V was trimmed by 0 bases and J by 4 bases, leaving 10 bases between them. The CDR3 has 15 residues. The CDR3 sequence is CATSREGLRNQPQHF. DNA for the CDR3: TGTGCCACCAGCAGAGAGGGACTCCGGAATCAGCCCCAGCATTTT.

This rearrangement joins TRBV4-3 to TRBJ2-6; 7 bases are shared with TRBD2. Germline V gives CDR1 LGHNA, CDR2 YSLEER. Trimming removed 1 base from V and 3 bases from J; junction bases left unmatched: 3. The CDR3 runs to 16 residues. Written as DNA, the CDR3 is TGCGCCAGCAGCCAAGTGGGGAGGGGTGGGGCCAACGTCCTGACTTTC. It specifies CASSQVGRGGANVLTF.

The V call is TRBV6-6, the J call TRBJ1-5, with a weak D call TRBD1 (6 bases). The CDR3 length is 15 residues. V was clipped by 7 bases and J by 3 bases, with 16 bases between them. The V gene's germline CDR1 is MNHNY and CDR2 SVGAGI (reference sequence). The CDR3 DNA reads TGTGCCAGCAAATTGGACAGCAACTTCAATCAGCCCCAGCATTTT. This gives the protein CASKLDSNFNQPQHF.

This clone is judged large. V gene TRBV27 combines with J gene TRBJ1-5; 8 bases are shared with TRBD1. In germline, CDR1 is MNHEY, CDR2 SMNVEV (reference sequence). CDR3 length equals 17 residues. V was clipped by 5 bases and J by 3 bases; unmatched bases: 12. The chain's CDR3 is CASSPDETGALNQPQHF. The CDR3 region has the DNA TGTGCCAGCAGTCCGGACGAGACAGGGGCGCTCAATCAGCCCCAGCATTTT.

J is TRBJ1-2 and V is TRBV5-1; 7 nucleotides match TRBD1. Looked up from germline, CDR1 is SGHRS and CDR2 is YFSETQ. The trim removed 4 bases at V and 8 bases at J, leaving 8 bases unmatched. The length of the CDR3 is 13 residues. CDR3 in DNA: TGCGCCAGCAGCGCGACAGGGACCCAGGGCTACACCTTC. Its protein is CASSATGTQGYTF.

The V gene is TRBV12-5, the J gene TRBJ2-2; maybe TRBD1 (5 bases). Between the trimmed V and J ends, which lost 3 bases and 4 bases, there was a span of 15 bases. Germline CDR1 and CDR2: LGHNT and FRNRAP. The CDR3 extends over 16 amino acids. In DNA, the CDR3 is TGTGCTAGTGGTTTCCGGACATCCCCGGGCACCGGGGAGCTGTTTTTT. Translation gives CASGFRTSPGTGELFF.

This clone appeared a single time. The J gene is TRBJ1-1, the V gene TRBV12-5, with D maybe TRBD1 (6 bases). Germline CDR1 LGHNT, CDR2 FRNRAP. The CDR3 is 18 amino acids. V lost 0 bases to trimming and J lost 1 base, with 18 bases between them. CDR3 bases: TGTGCTAGTGGTTTGGTGCAGGGGAGGGGATTTGGGAACACTGAAGCTTTCTTT. Its translation: CASGLVQGRGFGNTEAFF.

This chain uses TRBV9 with TRBJ1-2; TRBD1 aligns across 8 bases. Per the germline V gene, CDR1 is SGDLS and CDR2 is YYNGEE. With V trimmed by 3 bases and J by 3 bases, 1 base remained unmatched. The CDR3 length is 13 residues. The CDR3 sequence is CASSGTGHYGYTF. CDR3 nucleotide sequence: TGTGCCAGCAGCGGGACAGGGCACTATGGCTACACCTTC.

The chain has TRBV19 and TRBJ1-1; D is undetermined. The CDR3 runs to 12 residues. V was cut by 5 bases and J by 4 bases, with 8 bases left in between. Germline loops: CDR1 LNHDA, CDR2 SQIVND (reference sequence). CDR3 region: CASSRQATEAFF. The CDR3 DNA follows: TGTGCCAGTAGTCGGCAGGCCACTGAAGCTTTCTTT.

The chain links TRBV19 to TRBJ2-5, with 7 bases identical to TRBD1. Germline V gene data show CDR1 as LNHDA and CDR2 as SQIVND (reference sequence). The CDR3 totals 13 residues. J gave up 7 bases and V 8 bases, and 10 bases lay outside the gene matches. CDR3 region: CASEGGGRGTQYF. CDR3 bases: TGTGCCAGTGAAGGGGGCGGGCGCGGGACCCAGTACTTC.

This clone was seen once. The rearrangement uses TRBV5-1 and TRBJ1-4, with TRBD1 matching 9 bases. In germline, CDR1 is SGHRS, CDR2 YFSETQ. The CDR3 consists of 14 residues. After removal of 4 bases from V and 6 bases from J, the junction contained 4 bases not matched to a gene. The CDR3 loop is CASSPGQGDEKLFF. In DNA form, the CDR3 reads TGCGCCAGCAGCCCGGGACAGGGTGATGAAAAACTGTTTTTT.

J is TRBJ1-2 and V is TRBV28, with D maybe TRBD1 (6 bases). V was clipped by 5 bases and J by 6 bases, with 25 bases between them. Germline loops: CDR1 MDHEN, CDR2 SYDVKM. The CDR3 covers 17 residues. The DNA for the CDR3 is TGTGCCAGCAGTCCGCGGTGGGGGGGCACAGGGACGGATGGCTACACCTTC. It codes for CASSPRWGGTGTDGYTF.

This chain joins TRBV28 and TRBJ1-1; the D is unclear. V gave up 7 bases and J gave up 14 bases, with 17 bases separating them. This CDR3 spans 11 amino acids. Germline V gives CDR1 MDHEN, CDR2 SYDVKM. Here the CDR3 reads CASTADHTPFF. The CDR3 DNA reads TGTGCCAGCACCGCGGATCACACCCCCTTCTTT. Full variable domain (remainder filled in from reference TRBV28 and TRBJ1-1): DVKVTQSSRYLVKRTGEKVFLECVQDMDHENMFWYRQDPGLGLRLIYFSYDVKMKEKGDIPEGYSVSREKKERFSLILESASTNQTSMYLCASTADHTPFFGQGTRLTVV.

The chain links TRBV6-5 to TRBJ2-7; the match to TRBD1 covers 9 bases. With V trimmed by 8 bases and J by 4 bases, 6 bases remained unmatched. CDR1 is MNHEY, CDR2 SVGAGI, per germline. CDR3 length equals 13 residues. The CDR3 region has the DNA TGTGCCAGCTGGAGAGACAGGGGGTACGAGCAGTACTTC. This encodes CASWRDRGYEQYF.

V is TRBV5-1 and J is TRBJ2-6; TRBD1 might be the D (6 bases). V lost 5 bases, J lost 0 bases, and 30 bases lay in between. CDR1 SGHRS and CDR2 YFSETQ come from the germline V gene. The CDR3 is 22 residues long. As DNA, the CDR3 is TGCGCCAGCAGTCAATTTACCGGGCAGGGGTCAGACCCCCGCTCTGGGGCCAACGTCCTGACTTTC. Translated, it gives CASSQFTGQGSDPRSGANVLTF.

V usage is TRBV19 and J usage is TRBJ2-4, with D perhaps matching TRBD1 (5 bases). This CDR3 has 15 amino acids. Germline loops: CDR1 LNHDA, CDR2 SQIVND (reference sequence). Between the trimmed V and J ends, which lost 1 base and 1 base, there was a span of 8 bases. CDR3 region: CASSIVAGAKNIQYF. CDR3 nucleotide sequence: TGTGCCAGTAGTATAGTAGCAGGGGCCAAAAACATTCAGTACTTC.

The V and J genes are TRBV24-1 and TRBJ1-2, with 7 bases matching TRBD1. The CDR3 extends over 20 amino acids. Germline V gene sequence: CDR1 KGHDR, CDR2 SFDVKD. V lost 0 bases and J lost 1; bases outside the gene matches: 16. The CDR3 is CATSDLLDKTGTDSNYGYTF. The DNA of the CDR3 is TGTGCCACCAGTGATTTGCTCGATAAAACCGGGACAGACAGTAACTATGGCTACACCTTC.

V gene TRBV6-5 combines with J gene TRBJ1-6, with a possible D match to TRBD1 (6 bases). V was pared by 6 bases and J by 3 bases, with 12 bases between. The CDR3 contains 15 residues. Germline V gene data show CDR1 as MNHEY and CDR2 as SVGAGI. The DNA of the CDR3 is TGTGCCAGCAGGTCAGGGGAACTCTATAATTCACCCCTCCACTTT. This codes for CASRSGELYNSPLHF.

The chain employs TRBV19 and TRBJ2-3; D gene uncertain. Germline assignment: CDR1 LNHDA and CDR2 SQIVND (reference sequence). Trimming stripped 3 bases from V and 3 bases from J, with 4 bases between. The CDR3 runs to 12 residues. The CDR3 sequence: CASSIQTDTQYF. The CDR3 DNA reads as TGTGCCAGTAGTATTCAGACAGATACGCAGTATTTT.